Below, one T cell receptor beta chain is given with its context. The antigen remains unidentified. The sample is drawn from a study of vaccination effects on CD4 cells after COVID-19. Germline loops: CDR1 SGHRS, CDR2 YFSETQ. The CDR3 runs to 15 residues. V lost 2 bases, J lost 6 bases, and 16 bases lay in between. TCRdb's table, derived via immunoSEQ multiplex PCR, lists solely in-frame clones and lacks some. The sample consists of 40,000 or so clones, roughly 80% of them appearing once. Antigen-specific CD4+ T cells were first expanded with viral peptide pools by the ViraFEST assay and only then sequenced. Subsequent to a culture period of 10 to 11 days, CD4+ T cells were isolated. SARS-CoV-2 infected the person between March and December 2020, as confirmed by PCR. Cultivation was performed at two million PBMC per well with around 9.3 IU/ml IL-2 and 9.5 to 10 ug/ml peptides added.

The chain uses TRBV5-1 and TRBJ2-3; TRBD2 might be the D (5 bases). The material sequenced was CD4+ T cells from PBMCs cultured with a peptide pool, taken before COVID-19 vaccination. The receptor's source is a human donor who had a prior SARS-CoV-2 infection. CDR3 DNA sequence: TGCGCCAGCAGCTTAGAGGACTCTTCGTTGGATACGCAGTATTTT. Translating gives CASSLEDSSLDTQYF.